This T cell receptor (beta chain) emerged from a study of Ad26.COV2.S vaccination and SARS-CoV-2 variants. CDR1 is MNHEY and CDR2 is SMNVEV in the germline V gene (reference sequence). The CDR3 length is 14 residues. V gave up 5 bases and J gave up 4 bases, with 14 bases separating them. Only in-frame clones appear in the TCRdb table, and some are missing; sequencing was by immunoSEQ multiplex PCR. The sample has about 420,000 clones, around 89% seen once. This sample's treatment: around 19 received Ad26.COV2.S at low or high dose, single or two shots; about 5 received placebo; per-sample allocation not given. Sampling was done on day 63 after the first vaccine or placebo injection.

This rearrangement joins TRBV27 to TRBJ1-1, with D possibly being TRBD1 (6 bases). The clonotype originates from a person aged 18-60 years who received the Ad26.COV2.S COVID-19 vaccine or a placebo. The starting material was peripheral blood, obtained in a trial of Ad26.COV2.S vaccine versus placebo. Here the CDR3 DNA reads TGTGCCAGCAGTCCGACAGGATTTGGCACTGAAGCTTTCTTT. This gives the protein CASSPTGFGTEAFF.